This TCR beta chain stems from a study of CD8+CD57+ T cells in acquired aplastic anemia. As for the study in general: Quantities of DNA derived from sorted CD4+ and CD8+ cells averaged about 3.2 ug.

Previously, flow cytometry had revealed CD8+CD57+ cell expansion in the patients chosen for sequencing. The cohort consisted entirely of patients having severe acquired aplastic anemia. General observations from the study: In CD8+ cells, Simpson's diversity showed no significant difference between patients and controls.

Template material for TCR beta VDJ and CDR3 profiling consisted of genomic DNA. TCRdb recomputed calls from the reads with MiXCR, one row per CDR3 protein. Among 75,000 to 100,000 distinct CDR3 sequences listed, 65% to 70% were seen once. Remarks on this clonotype: Its antigen remains unknown. Germline and junction disagree at one end, which may indicate a read error.

The CDR3 length is 15 residues. Germline V lookup: CDR1 SGHTA, CDR2 FQGNSA. The receptor was isolated from a human donor with aplastic anemia. What was sequenced was sorted CD4+, CD8+, or CD8+CD57+ T cells (not recorded which) from PBMCs. The chain joins TRBV7-2 to TRBJ2-3, with a weak D call TRBD2 (5 bases). CDR3 bases: TGTGCCAGCAGTTTAGCGCTTGGGGGCACAGATACGCAGTATTTT. This sequence encodes CASSLALGGTDTQYF. Looking up the rest from reference TRBV7-2 and TRBJ2-3 gives the full variable domain: GAGVSQSPSNKVTEKGKDVELRCDPISGHTALYWYRQSLGQGLEFLIYFQGNSAPDKSGLPSDRFSAERTGGSVSTLTIQRTQQEDSAVYLCASSLALGGTDTQYFGPGTRLTVL.